This entry features one T cell receptor (beta chain) sequence. The sample belongs to a study of blood T cell repertoires in COVID-19. About the research overall: The study drew acute and convalescent COVID-19 samples from the United States, Italy and Spain. The cDNA or gDNA used as material had been derived from T cells, B-cell-depleted T cells, or PBMCs.

Participants were aged roughly 18 to 90 years, lived in about 26 US areas, and enrolled virtually. V dropped 0 bases and J dropped 2; count of bases not matched to a gene: 11. Germline V gives CDR1 SGHRS, CDR2 YFSETQ. This CDR3 is built from 17 residues. TCRdb's table, derived via immunoSEQ multiplex PCR, lists solely in-frame clones and lacks some. The data contain fewer than 200,000 clones, more than 85% of them seen just once; the ten biggest clones take up around 1.2%. The V and J genes are TRBV5-1 and TRBJ2-7; 7 bases match TRBD1. The material sequenced was PBMCs or T cells enriched from blood (not recorded which). The TCR originated in a human donor with acute COVID-19. The donor label of this sample is uncertain. CDR3 amino acids: CASSLAPDRDSPYEQYF. The CDR3 DNA follows: TGCGCCAGCAGCTTGGCCCCAGACAGGGACAGCCCCTACGAGCAGTACTTC.